These T cell receptor beta chains were read from a single sample in a study of cytomegalovirus exposure and HLA in healthy donors. TCRdb keeps only in-frame clones here, not all; method: immunoSEQ multiplex PCR. The data show roughly 100,000 clones, less than 95% seen once. Input material: PBMCs. These receptors all stem from a woman younger than 35 in good health and CMV-seronegative. The CDR3 runs from the conserved cysteine through the conserved F or W. A D gene is named only where the DNA matches it firmly. Some rows mark clone size as missing; the rest say once, few, many or name a class of expanded clone.

length	V	D	J	size	DNA	CDR3
17	TRBV11-2	TRBD1	TRBJ2-7	once	TGTGCCAGCAGCGGGGGACAGGGGACTCCAAGCTCCTACGAGCAGTACTTC	CASSGGQGTPSSYEQYF
15	TRBV19	TRBD1	TRBJ1-1	NA	TGTGCCAGTACCGACAGGGGAGGCATGAACACTGAAGCTTTCTTT	CASTDRGGMNTEAFF
14	TRBV19	NA	TRBJ2-3	NA	TGTGCCAGTCAGGTGGCGGGCGCTACAGATACGCAGTATTTT	CASQVAGATDTQYF
15	TRBV7-8	NA	TRBJ2-7	NA	TGTGCCAGCAGCAAATGGGGGGGCCCCTTGGACGAGCAGTACTTC	CASSKWGGPLDEQYF
15	TRBV6-5	NA	TRBJ1-2	NA	TGTGCCAGCAGTTACGACGGGGATCGCGGCTATGGCTACACCTTC	CASSYDGDRGYGYTF
13	TRBV7-6	NA	TRBJ2-1	once	TGTGCCAGCAGCTTAGACAGACGCAATGAGCAGTTCTTC	CASSLDRRNEQFF
15	TRBV27	TRBD1	TRBJ1-2	NA	TGTGCCAGCAGTTCTCTCCGGGACAGCTTATATGGCTACACCTTC	CASSSLRDSLYGYTF
13	TRBV9	TRBD2	TRBJ2-5	once	TGTGCCAGCAGCCCCGGGGGGTTAGAGACCCAGTACTTC	CASSPGGLETQYF
13	TRBV9	NA	TRBJ1-5	NA	TGTGCCAGCAGCGTTGGCACAGATCAGCCCCAGCATTTT	CASSVGTDQPQHF
18	TRBV7-2	NA	TRBJ2-6	NA	TGTGCCAGCAGCCAACTCCGGGACACCCGCTCTGGGGCCAACGTCCTGACTTTC	CASSQLRDTRSGANVLTF
16	TRBV7-8	TRBD1	TRBJ1-5	NA	TGTGCCAGCAGCCAGGGGACAGGGGGCGTTACAGAGCCCCAGCATTTT	CASSQGTGGVTEPQHF
12	TRBV10-3	TRBD1	TRBJ2-2	NA	TGTGCCATCCCGGGACAGACCGGGGAGCTGTTTTTT	CAIPGQTGELFF
12	TRBV7-8	NA	TRBJ2-5	NA	TGTGCCAGCAGCCGTAGCGAGGAGACCCAGTACTTC	CASSRSEETQYF
15	TRBV5-1	TRBD2	TRBJ2-7	NA	TGCGCCAGCAGCCCCAGGGCTAGCGGAGAATACGAGCAGTACTTC	CASSPRASGEYEQYF
13	TRBV5-1	NA	TRBJ2-5	NA	TGCGCCAGCGGACGGGATCCCCAAGAGACCCAGTACTTC	CASGRDPQETQYF
14	TRBV9	NA	TRBJ2-3	NA	TGTGCCAGCAGCGTAGGCGAACCCGGAGATACGCAGTATTTT	CASSVGEPGDTQYF
16	TRBV9	TRBD1	TRBJ1-2	NA	TGTGCCAGCAGCGTAGGCACCGACAGGGAAGCCTATGGCTACACCTTC	CASSVGTDREAYGYTF
14	TRBV18	TRBD1	TRBJ1-2	NA	TGTGCCAGCTCACCCCAGGGGGACAGCTATGGCTACACCTTC	CASSPQGDSYGYTF
12	TRBV5-6	NA	TRBJ1-2	NA	TGTGCCGGCAGCCCGAGCGCAGGGGGCTACACCTTC	CAGSPSAGGYTF
15	TRBV10-1	NA	TRBJ1-1	NA	TGCGCCAGCAATGTTCCGCAGGGGAGGGTACCTGAAGCTTTCTTT	CASNVPQGRVPEAFF